These 27 T cell receptor beta chains were sequenced from one sample in a study of shared clonotypes between healthy human individuals. Positively selected for CCR7, the CD45RO-negative cells used as naive CD8 cells excluded terminally differentiated effector memory CD45RA+ cells. TCRdb's copy holds only in-frame clones and misses some; the assay was immunoSEQ multiplex PCR. The sample lists roughly 2.1 million clones, roughly 91% occurring once. The sample taken for sequencing was naive CD8+ T cells from PBMCs. Every receptor here comes from a man aged 18 to 29 in good health. Some clones in this sample may be carry-over from other donors' samples.

The chain carries TRBV12-5 and TRBJ1-2; D gene ambiguous. The V gene lost 3 bases and the J gene lost 3 bases, with 5 bases spanning the gap. From germline, CDR1 is LGHNT and CDR2 FRNRAP. The CDR3 has 12 residues. The CDR3 DNA is TGTGCTAGTGGTTTTGAGCACTATGGCTACACCTTC. It translates to CASGFEHYGYTF.

V usage is TRBV15 and J usage is TRBJ2-3; TRBD2 is a possible D gene (5 bases). This CDR3 comprises 15 residues. Trimming took off 8 bases at V and 1 base at J, with 16 bases between the two ends. CDR1 and CDR2 from the germline V gene are LNHNV and YYDKDF (reference sequence). The CDR3 nucleotides read TGTGCCACCGGCTGGGAGCGGCCCCGCACAGATACGCAGTATTTT. This gives the protein CATGWERPRTDTQYF.

The chain uses TRBV7-9 and TRBJ2-1, with a tentative D call TRBD2 (6 bases). Per germline, CDR1 SEHNR and CDR2 FQNEAQ (reference sequence). Trimming took off 5 bases at V and 0 bases at J, with 14 bases between the two ends. This CDR3 has 16 amino acids. In nucleotides, the CDR3 is TGTGCCAGCAGCCCGCGGGACCAGAGCTCCTACAATGAGCAGTTCTTC. This encodes CASSPRDQSSYNEQFF.

V is TRBV2 and J is TRBJ1-4; D gene ambiguous. Germline assignment: CDR1 SNHLY and CDR2 FYNNEI. CDR3 length: 15 amino acids. The V end lost 0 bases, the J end lost 4 bases, and 9 bases lay between the germline ends. The CDR3 spells CASSEAMGINEKLFF. The CDR3 DNA sequence: TGTGCCAGCAGTGAAGCGATGGGGATTAATGAAAAACTGTTTTTT.

This clone was observed a single time. The chain has TRBV7-9 and TRBJ1-6; TRBD1 aligns across 7 bases. This CDR3 spans 15 amino acids. V lost 5 bases, J lost 8 bases, and 9 bases stayed unmatched. CDR1 and CDR2 from the germline V gene are SEHNR and FQNEAQ (reference sequence). The CDR3 bases are TGTGCCAGCAGCCGGCGGGACAGCCTAGATTCACCCCTCCACTTT. Amino acid sequence: CASSRRDSLDSPLHF.

To note about this clone: The sample has other DNA sequences that encode this CDR3 too. V usage is TRBV27 and J usage is TRBJ2-7; no firm D call. This CDR3 has 13 residues. Per germline, CDR1 MNHEY and CDR2 SMNVEV (reference sequence). Trimming stripped 3 bases from V and 2 bases from J, with 8 bases between. CDR3 in amino acids: CASSFGHTYEQYF. The CDR3 coding sequence is TGTGCCAGCAGTTTCGGCCATACCTACGAGCAGTACTTC.

Turning to this clone: A single base is all that separates this from a far larger clone, so a read error is likely. Other DNA sequences from this sample encode an identical CDR3 as well. The chain has TRBV9 and TRBJ1-5; TRBD1 matches 7 bases. V lost 2 bases and J lost 1; bases outside the gene matches: 3. The CDR3 covers 15 residues. Germline V lookup: CDR1 SGDLS, CDR2 YYNGEE. The CDR3 DNA follows: TGTGCCAGCAGCGTTACAGGGGAAAGCAATCAGCCCCAGCATTTT. Its protein product is CASSVTGESNQPQHF.

The chain employs TRBV27 and TRBJ2-7; D possibly corresponds to TRBD2 (6 bases). The germline V gene has CDR1 MNHEY and CDR2 SMNVEV (reference sequence). CDR3 length: 17 amino acids. Between the trimmed V and J ends, which lost 0 bases and 2 bases, there was a span of 17 bases. The CDR3 spells CASSLSSPGLATYEQYF. The CDR3 bases are TGTGCCAGCAGTTTATCTTCCCCGGGACTTGCCACCTACGAGCAGTACTTC.

The chain recombines TRBV27 with TRBJ2-2; D possibly corresponds to TRBD1 (5 bases). This CDR3 has 17 amino acids. V was cut by 10 bases and J by 4 bases, with 25 bases left in between. CDR1 MNHEY and CDR2 SMNVEV come from the germline V gene (reference sequence). The CDR3 protein is CATIPFPRTRTTGELFF. In DNA, the CDR3 is TGTGCCACCATACCCTTCCCGAGGACAAGGACCACCGGGGAGCTGTTTTTT.

The chain carries TRBV7-9 and TRBJ2-3; 9 bases align to TRBD2. The CDR3 runs 15 residues. Per germline, CDR1 SEHNR and CDR2 FQNEAQ (reference sequence). V trimming: 5 bases; J trimming: 4 bases; junction bases outside the gene matches: 7. The CDR3 DNA reads TGTGCCAGCAGCCCTCCTAGCGGGAAGTCAGATACGCAGTATTTT. Protein sequence: CASSPPSGKSDTQYF.

This clone came up a few times. V usage is TRBV6-5 and J usage is TRBJ1-3; D gene unclear. CDR3 length: 13 residues. The V gene's germline CDR1 is MNHEY and CDR2 SVGAGI. V was trimmed by 4 bases and J by 3 bases, leaving 7 bases between them. CDR3 in DNA: TGTGCCAGCAGTTCGAATCTTGGAAACACCATATATTTT. It codes for CASSSNLGNTIYF.

The V gene is TRBV12-2, the J gene TRBJ2-5. TRBV12-2 has pseudogene status. The CDR3 runs 14 residues. The CDR3 nucleotides are TGTGCAAGTCGCATAAGGACCAACCAAGAGACCCAGTACTTC. Protein product: CASRIRTNQETQYF.

The table lists this clone with a count of one. The chain employs TRBV11-2 and TRBJ2-1; TRBD2 matches 7 bases. Germline CDR1 is SGHAT and CDR2 is FQNNGV. V lost 5 bases, J lost 2 bases, and 6 bases stayed unmatched. This CDR3 contains 15 residues. CDR3: CASSPLSGTYNEQFF. The CDR3 DNA is TGTGCCAGCAGCCCCCTCAGCGGGACCTACAATGAGCAGTTCTTC.

The rearrangement joins TRBV7-9 to TRBJ2-5; D possibly corresponds to TRBD2 (5 bases). The V and J ends lost 2 bases and 4 bases respectively, with 8 bases between them. Germline values: CDR1 SEHNR, CDR2 FQNEAQ (reference sequence). This CDR3 comprises 13 residues. CDR3 nucleotides: TGTGCCAGCAGCTTACGGGGTTTAGAGACCCAGTACTTC. It codes for CASSLRGLETQYF.

The rearrangement joins TRBV4-1 to TRBJ1-1; D unclear. The CDR3 is 14 amino acids. V was shortened by 4 bases and J by 1 base, with 10 bases between the two germline ends. Germline lookup yields CDR1 MGHRA and CDR2 YSYEKL. Written as DNA, the CDR3 is TGCGCCAGCAGCCCGGCAGGATCGAACACTGAAGCTTTCTTT. Its protein product is CASSPAGSNTEAFF.

V gene TRBV28 combines with J gene TRBJ2-7; TRBD1 matches 8 bases. Trimming cost V 1 base and J 1 base; bases outside gene matches: 6. The germline gives CDR1 MDHEN, CDR2 SYDVKM. The CDR3 has 16 residues. As DNA, the CDR3 is TGTGCCAGCAGTTTATTGGCACAGGGGGAATCCTACGAGCAGTACTTC. This translates into CASSLLAQGESYEQYF.

The chain couples TRBV7-9 to TRBJ1-1; 11 nucleotides match TRBD1. CDR1 SEHNR and CDR2 FQNEAQ come from the germline V gene (reference sequence). CDR3 size: 18 residues. Trimming cost V 0 bases and J 2 bases; bases outside gene matches: 8. Written as DNA, the CDR3 is TGTGCCAGCAGCTTAGCGCACCGGGACAGGGGGATCAACACTGAAGCTTTCTTT. This sequence encodes CASSLAHRDRGINTEAFF.

The chain is built from TRBV5-1 and TRBJ2-3, with TRBD2 identical over 7 bases. J was trimmed by 2 bases and V by 4 bases; bases with no gene match: 10. The CDR3 runs to 16 residues. Germline CDR1 reads SGHRS; CDR2 reads YFSETQ. CDR3 coding DNA: TGCGCCAGCAGCCCGGGAGGCGCCGGGATCACAGATACGCAGTATTTT. Encoded protein: CASSPGGAGITDTQYF.

The chain combines TRBV5-4 with TRBJ2-3; 12 bases fit TRBD2. J gave up 5 bases and V 1 base, and 11 bases lay outside the gene matches. The germline V gene encodes CDR1 SGHNT and CDR2 YYREEE (reference sequence). The CDR3 extends over 18 amino acids. The chain's CDR3 is CASSLFPASGRAQDTQYF. As DNA, the CDR3 is TGTGCCAGCAGCTTGTTCCCGGCTAGCGGGAGGGCCCAAGATACGCAGTATTTT.

This clone was counted a single time. The chain joins TRBV18 to TRBJ2-4; D is unclear. Trimming took 5 bases from V and 0 from J, leaving 5 bases between them. CDR1 is KGHSH, CDR2 LQKENI, per germline. This CDR3 region has 13 residues. The CDR3 DNA reads TGTGCCAGCTCAACCGTAGCCAAAAACATTCAGTACTTC. It codes for CASSTVAKNIQYF. The full variable domain, completed using reference TRBV18 and TRBJ2-4, is NAGVMQNPRHLVRRRGQEARLRCSPMKGHSHVYWYRQLPEEGLKFMVYLQKENIIDESGMPKERFSAEFPKEGPSILRIQQVVRGDSAAYFCASSTVAKNIQYFGAGTRLSVL.

The chain is built from TRBV29-1 and TRBJ1-1, with 7 bases identical to TRBD1. The trim removed 3 bases at V and 3 bases at J, leaving 7 bases unmatched. There are 14 residues in the CDR3. The germline CDR1 and CDR2 sequences are SQVTM and ANQGSEA. CDR3 bases: TGCAGCGTTGAGGGGACAGCGGTGTACACTGAAGCTTTCTTT. This encodes CSVEGTAVYTEAFF.

The chain uses TRBV6-5 and TRBJ1-2; no reliable D call. The ends were cut back, 5 bases at V and 3 bases at J, with 13 bases in the middle. The CDR3 has 14 residues. Looked up from germline, CDR1 is MNHEY and CDR2 is SVGAGI. The CDR3 region has the DNA TGTGCCAGCAGTCCCCCCGACCTTTACTATGGCTACACCTTC. This gives the protein CASSPPDLYYGYTF.

The chain is built from TRBV27 and TRBJ2-5; tentative D call: TRBD1 (6 bases). This CDR3 comprises 14 residues. The germline gives CDR1 MNHEY, CDR2 SMNVEV (reference sequence). V shed 10 bases and J shed 0 bases, with 15 bases lying between them. The CDR3 DNA sequence: TGTGCCACTAGAAACAGGGTGTACCAAGAGACCCAGTACTTC. Protein sequence: CATRNRVYQETQYF.

The J gene is TRBJ2-3, the V gene TRBV7-9; D is perhaps TRBD2 (6 bases). This CDR3 has 15 amino acids. Trimming removed 6 bases at V and 4 bases at J, with 17 bases between. Germline V gene sequence: CDR1 SEHNR, CDR2 FQNEAQ (reference sequence). The CDR3 spells CASSPGPGSADTQYF. Here the CDR3 DNA reads TGTGCCAGCAGTCCAGGGCCCGGGAGTGCAGATACGCAGTATTTT.

The chain combines TRBV6-1 with TRBJ1-2; D unclear. Per germline, CDR1 MNHNS and CDR2 SASEGT. V shed 2 bases and J shed 0 bases, with 10 bases lying between them. The CDR3 loop spans 15 amino acids. CDR3 sequence: CASSEKTTTNYGYTF. CDR3 sequence (DNA): TGTGCCAGCAGTGAAAAGACAACTACTAACTATGGCTACACCTTC.

The sample holds a few counts of this clone. The chain is built from TRBV4-1 and TRBJ1-5, with unresolved D. CDR1 is MGHRA, CDR2 YSYEKL, per germline. V gave up 2 bases and J gave up 4 bases, with 6 bases separating them. This CDR3 has 13 residues. CDR3: CASSQSPNQPQHF. DNA of the CDR3: TGCGCCAGCAGCCAATCTCCTAATCAGCCCCAGCATTTT.

The chain links TRBV2 to TRBJ1-1, with 8 nucleotides matching TRBD1. J lost 1 base, V lost 7 bases, and 2 bases had no gene match. CDR3 length: 13 residues. Germline V gives CDR1 SNHLY, CDR2 FYNNEI. This CDR3 is CASTDRANTEAFF. The DNA of the CDR3 is TGTGCCAGCACGGACAGGGCGAACACTGAAGCTTTCTTT.